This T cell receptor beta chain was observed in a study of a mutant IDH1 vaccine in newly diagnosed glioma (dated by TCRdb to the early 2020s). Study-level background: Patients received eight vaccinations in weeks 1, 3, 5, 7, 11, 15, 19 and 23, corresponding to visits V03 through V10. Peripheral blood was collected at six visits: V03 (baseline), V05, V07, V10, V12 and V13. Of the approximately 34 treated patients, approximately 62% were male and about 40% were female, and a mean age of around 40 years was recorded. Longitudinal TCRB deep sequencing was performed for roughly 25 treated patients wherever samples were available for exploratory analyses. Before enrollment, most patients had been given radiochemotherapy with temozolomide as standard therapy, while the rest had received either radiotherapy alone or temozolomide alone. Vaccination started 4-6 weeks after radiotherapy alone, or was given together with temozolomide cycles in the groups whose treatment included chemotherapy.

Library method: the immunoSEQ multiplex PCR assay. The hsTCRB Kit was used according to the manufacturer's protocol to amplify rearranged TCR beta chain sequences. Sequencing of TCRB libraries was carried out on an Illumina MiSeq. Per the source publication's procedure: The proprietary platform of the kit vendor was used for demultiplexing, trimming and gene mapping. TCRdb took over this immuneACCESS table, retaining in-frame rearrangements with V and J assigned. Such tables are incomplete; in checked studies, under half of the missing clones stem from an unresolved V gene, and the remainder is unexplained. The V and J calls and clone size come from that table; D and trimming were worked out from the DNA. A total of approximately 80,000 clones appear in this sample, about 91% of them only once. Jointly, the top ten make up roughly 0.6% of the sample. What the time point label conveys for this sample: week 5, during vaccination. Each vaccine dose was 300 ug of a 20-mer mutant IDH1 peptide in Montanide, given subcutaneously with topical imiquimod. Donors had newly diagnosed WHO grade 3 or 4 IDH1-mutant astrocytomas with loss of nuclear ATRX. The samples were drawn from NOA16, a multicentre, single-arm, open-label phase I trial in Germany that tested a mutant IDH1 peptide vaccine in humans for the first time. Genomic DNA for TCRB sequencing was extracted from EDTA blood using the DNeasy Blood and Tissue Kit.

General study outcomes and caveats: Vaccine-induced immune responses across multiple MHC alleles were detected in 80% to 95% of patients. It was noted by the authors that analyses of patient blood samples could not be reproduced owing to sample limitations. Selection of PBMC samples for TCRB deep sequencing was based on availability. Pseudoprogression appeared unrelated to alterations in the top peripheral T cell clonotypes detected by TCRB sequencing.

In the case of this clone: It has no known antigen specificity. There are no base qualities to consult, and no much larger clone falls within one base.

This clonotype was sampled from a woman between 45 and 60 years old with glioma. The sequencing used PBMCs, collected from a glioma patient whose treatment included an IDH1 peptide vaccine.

The DNA reads TGTGCCATCAGCCCGGAGGCGGGTCAGCCCCAGCATTTT. This yields the protein CAISPEAGQPQHF. The rearranged chain carries TRBV10-3 and TRBJ1-5, with the D gene not clear enough to name. Counted from cysteine to phenylalanine, this CDR3 has 13 amino acids. Solely the CDR3 DNA is kept, with 39 bases framed from the first base. Relative to germline, V is 6 bases shorter and J is 6 bases shorter, with 12 bases between their ends. Sequences ENHRY (CDR1) and SYGVKD (CDR2) are obtained from the germline V gene.